The rows below give T cell receptor beta chains drawn from one sample of a study of blood T cell repertoires in COVID-19. Repertoires were generated with immunoSEQ multiplex PCR, while TCRdb's copy carries only in-frame clones and drops some. The repertoire holds about 100,000 clones, with about two thirds as singletons. Source material: peripheral blood. The receptors here all came from a woman between 40 and 50 years old with acute or convalescent COVID-19. Both conserved end residues are part of each CDR3. D genes are given only for firm matches. Size is stated for part of the rows, as once, few or many counts, or as a class when the clone is expanded.

>TRBV19|TRBJ1-3|14|.|.
TGTGCCAGTAGTATAGGAGGCCTTGGGAACACCATATATTTT
CASSIGGLGNTIYF
>TRBV5-6|TRBJ2-7|16|.|.
TGTGCCAGCAGCTTGATAGGACAGCTTAGCTCCTACGAGCAGTACTTC
CASSLIGQLSSYEQYF
>TRBV5-5|TRBJ2-7|15|few|TRBD1
TGTGCCAGCAGCCCTGGACAGGGGGGCCCCTACGAGCAGTACTTC
CASSPGQGGPYEQYF
>TRBV2|TRBJ1-6|15|.|TRBD1
TGTGCCAGCAGTGAAGCGGGACAGGGTGGTTCACCCCTCCACTTT
CASSEAGQGGSPLHF
>TRBV2|TRBJ1-2|12|.|.
TGTGCCAGCAGTCGGGGGGCGCGGGGCTACACCTTC
CASSRGARGYTF
>TRBV6-4|TRBJ2-3|15|.|.
TGTGCCAGCAGTGACGGGGCGGGGAGCACAGATACGCAGTATTTT
CASSDGAGSTDTQYF
>TRBV5-4|TRBJ2-1|15|once|TRBD2
TGTGCCAGCAGCCTAAATAGCGGGGGGTACAATGAGCAGTTCTTC
CASSLNSGGYNEQFF
>TRBV5-6|TRBJ2-3|17|.|TRBD2
TGTGCCAGCAGCTTGTCGGAGGGACTAGCGGGGGGGCGAACGCAGTATTTT
CASSLSEGLAGGRTQYF
>TRBV6-4|TRBJ2-6|17|.|.
TGTGCCAGCAGTGACGGGCAGAGGGTCTCTGGGGCCAACGTCCTGACTTTC
CASSDGQRVSGANVLTF
>TRBV28|TRBJ2-5|13|.|.
TGTGCCAGCAGGCCGGGGGACCGGGAGACCCAGTACTTC
CASRPGDRETQYF
>TRBV30|TRBJ2-5|15|.|.
TGTGCCTGGGCATTCAGGGGAGCGCGTAAAGAGACCCAGTACTTC
CAWAFRGARKETQYF
>TRBV27|TRBJ2-7|16|.|TRBD2
TGTGCCAGCAGTCCCCGCGGGGGGACTAGCTCCTACGAGCAGTACTTC
CASSPRGGTSSYEQYF